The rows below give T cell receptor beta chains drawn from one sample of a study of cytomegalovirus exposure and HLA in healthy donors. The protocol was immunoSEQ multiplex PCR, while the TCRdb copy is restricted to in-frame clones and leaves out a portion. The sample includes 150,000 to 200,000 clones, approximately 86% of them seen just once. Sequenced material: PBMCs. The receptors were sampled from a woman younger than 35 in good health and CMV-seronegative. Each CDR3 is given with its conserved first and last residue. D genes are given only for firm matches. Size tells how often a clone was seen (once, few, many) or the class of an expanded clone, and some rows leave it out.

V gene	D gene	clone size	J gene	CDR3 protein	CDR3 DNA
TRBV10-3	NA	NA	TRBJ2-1	CAISELTDYNEQFF	TGTGCCATCAGTGAGCTCACGGACTATAATGAGCAGTTCTTC
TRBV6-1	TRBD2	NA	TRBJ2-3	CASSVSGGTNTQYF	TGTGCCAGCAGTGTAAGCGGGGGAACCAATACGCAGTATTTT
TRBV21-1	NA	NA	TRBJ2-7	CASSKGGEGHYEQYF	TGTGCCAGCAGCAAGGGCGGGGAGGGGCACTACGAGCAGTACTTC
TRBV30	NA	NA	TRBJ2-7	CAWSGRREDFYEQYF	TGTGCCTGGAGTGGGCGGAGGGAAGATTTCTACGAGCAGTACTTC
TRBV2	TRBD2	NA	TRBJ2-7	CASVPGLVDLGLGQYF	TGTGCCAGTGTCCCGGGACTAGTGGATTTAGGACTCGGGCAGTACTTC
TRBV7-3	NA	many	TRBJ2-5	CASSLRGLQSGETQYF	TGTGCCAGCAGCTTACGTGGACTCCAATCAGGAGAGACCCAGTACTTC
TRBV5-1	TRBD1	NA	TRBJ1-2	CASSRQGAEGYTF	TGCGCCAGCAGCCGACAGGGGGCTGAGGGCTACACCTTC
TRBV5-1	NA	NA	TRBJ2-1	CASSANTGLMGNEQFF	TGCGCCAGCAGCGCCAACACAGGGTTGATGGGCAATGAGCAGTTCTTC
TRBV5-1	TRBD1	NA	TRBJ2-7	CASSLPDRGLEQYF	TGCGCCAGCAGCTTGCCAGACAGGGGCCTCGAGCAGTACTTC
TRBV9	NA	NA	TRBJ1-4	CASSASSGTNEKLFF	TGTGCCAGCAGCGCCTCATCCGGGACTAATGAAAAACTGTTTTTT
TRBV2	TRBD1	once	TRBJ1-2	CASSDDGGQGVGGYTF	TGTGCCAGCAGTGATGATGGGGGACAGGGAGTAGGGGGCTACACCTTC
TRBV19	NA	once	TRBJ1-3	CASSIWAGSGNTIYF	TGTGCCAGTAGTATTTGGGCGGGCTCTGGAAACACCATATATTTT
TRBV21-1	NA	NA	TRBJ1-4	CASSKVDRGLEKLFF	TGTGCCAGCAGCAAGGTGGACAGGGGGCTTGAAAAACTGTTTTTT
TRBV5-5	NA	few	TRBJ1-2	CASSPDTQYGYTF	TGTGCCAGCAGTCCGGACACTCAATATGGCTACACCTTC
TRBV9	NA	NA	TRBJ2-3	CASSVVPADTQYF	TGTGCCAGCAGCGTAGTTCCCGCAGATACGCAGTATTTT
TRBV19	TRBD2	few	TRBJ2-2	CASSPDLSGGARGTGELFF	TGTGCCAGTAGTCCCGACCTCTCCGGGGGGGCCCGGGGCACCGGGGAGCTGTTTTTT
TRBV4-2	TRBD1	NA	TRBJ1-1	CASSQSGGGNTEAFF	TGTGCCAGCAGCCAGTCAGGGGGAGGGAACACTGAAGCTTTCTTT
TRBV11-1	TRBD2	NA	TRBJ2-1	CASSPAGTSYEQFF	TGTGCCAGCAGCCCCGCCGGGACTAGCTATGAGCAGTTCTTC
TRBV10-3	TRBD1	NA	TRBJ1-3	CAIRAQGATGNTIYF	TGTGCCATCAGAGCTCAGGGGGCTACTGGAAACACCATATATTTT